The clone carrying this T cell receptor beta chain has just a few counts. The time point here: cycle 4 day 1 (C4D1), after more than five weeks of nivolumab. Every patient had relapsed following autologous stem cell transplantation, and cohorts differed in brentuximab vedotin exposure. The record originates from a study of PD-1 blockade in classical Hodgkin lymphoma. Only in-frame clones appear in the TCRdb table, and some are missing; sequencing was by immunoSEQ multiplex PCR. The table includes 16,000 or so clones, approximately 83% detected once. With 1 base removed from V and 2 bases from J, the gap between germline ends came to 11 bases. Germline loops: CDR1 SEHNR, CDR2 FQNEAQ (reference sequence). The CDR3 contains 15 residues.

The chain employs TRBV7-9 and TRBJ1-1; D perhaps matches TRBD1 (5 bases). The sequence derives from a human donor with classical Hodgkin lymphoma. Sequenced material: peripheral blood mononuclear cells (PBMCs), taken before the fourth cycle of nivolumab. The CDR3 spells CASSLGGADNTEAFF. The CDR3 coding sequence is TGTGCCAGCAGCTTAGGTGGGGCAGATAACACTGAAGCTTTCTTT.